This T cell receptor beta chain is from a study of blood T cell repertoires in COVID-19. This CDR3 is 17 amino acids long. Trimming cost V 3 bases and J 3 bases; bases outside gene matches: 10. CDR1 is KGHSH and CDR2 is LQKENI in the germline V gene. The table came from immunoSEQ multiplex PCR; TCRdb's copy has only in-frame clones and leaves some out. The sample has under 60,000 clones, 90% seen once. The sample comprised peripheral blood. This rearrangement joins TRBV18 to TRBJ2-7; TRBD2 aligns across 11 bases. This TCR was sampled from a human donor in a cohort sampled during active COVID-19. The CDR3 sequence: CASSPRGRTSGSYEQYV. The CDR3 DNA reads TGTGCCAGCTCACCTCGGGGGAGAACTAGCGGGAGCTACGAGCAGTACGTC.